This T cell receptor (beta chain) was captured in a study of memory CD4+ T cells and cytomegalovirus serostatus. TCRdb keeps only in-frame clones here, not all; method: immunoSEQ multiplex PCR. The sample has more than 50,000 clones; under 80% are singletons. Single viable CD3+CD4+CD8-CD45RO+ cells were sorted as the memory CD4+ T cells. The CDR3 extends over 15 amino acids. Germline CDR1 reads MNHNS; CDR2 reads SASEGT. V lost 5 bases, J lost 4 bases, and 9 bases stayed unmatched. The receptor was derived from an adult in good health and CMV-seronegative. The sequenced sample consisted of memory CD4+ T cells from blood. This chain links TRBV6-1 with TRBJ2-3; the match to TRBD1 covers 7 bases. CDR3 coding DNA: TGTGCCAGCAGTCCCAGACAGGGTTGGCCAGATACGCAGTATTTT. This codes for CASSPRQGWPDTQYF.